The sequence of this T cell receptor beta chain was determined in a study of regulatory T cells in long-lasting Graves disease. Building the TCR beta libraries relied on iRepertoire HTBI primers, and CDR3 regions underwent Arm-PCR. Authors' processing steps: Across samples, 60 or so TRBV and more than twelve TRBJ segments were found. TCRdb analysed the multiplex PCR reads with MiXCR anew, one entry per CDR3 protein. The V and J calls come from TCRdb's annotation, not from the publication. The top ten hold around 30% of the sample, which has a few hundred thousand distinct CDR3 sequences, around 23% seen once. The time point here: persistent/refractory GD, antithyroid drugs over 5 years with positive TRAb. Generation of the TCR library employed RNA extracted from PBMCs. Germline CDR1 SNHLY, CDR2 FYNNEI. The CDR3 totals 14 residues. The trim removed 6 bases at V and 5 bases at J, leaving 4 bases unmatched.

The TCR originated in a woman aged 40-49 years with Graves disease. Sequencing used peripheral blood mononuclear cells (PBMCs), obtained when the disease was refractory, from a patient treated with antithyroid drugs. The V gene is TRBV2, the J gene TRBJ2-7; 13 bases agree with TRBD2. CDR3 sequence (DNA): TGTGCCAGCAGCGGGACTAGCGGGAACAACGAGCAGTACTTC. Residues: CASSGTSGNNEQYF. The full variable domain, in which reference TRBV2 and TRBJ2-7 provide the parts outside the CDR3, is EPEVTQTPSHQVTQMGQEVILRCVPISNHLYFYWYRQILGQKVEFLVSFYNNEISEKSEIFDDQFSVERPDGSNFTLKIRSTKLEDSAMYFCASSGTSGNNEQYFGPGTRLTVT.